A single TCR beta chain is shown here with its context. This clonotype was observed many times. This receptor's antigen is unknown. Base qualities were left out, and no much larger clone turns up one base away. The intended sense of this specimen's treatment or condition label: allogeneic hematopoietic cell transplantation with graft depleted of TCRalphabeta T cells and CD19 B cells. Transplant recipients were children who received TCRalphabeta/CD19-depleted allogeneic hematopoietic cell grafts. Library preparation was by PCR. The sequencer was an Illumina HiSeq 2500. TCR libraries were prepared with molecular barcoding, using unique molecular identifiers to normalize TCRbeta repertoire quantification. TCRdb handled the public reads itself, with Q25 trimming in fastp and clone calling in MiXCR, and kept productive beta chains. Identical CDR3 proteins give one entry, which carries the most common genes and DNA. This sample holds about 460,000 distinct CDR3 sequences; about 10% were observed only once. About 2% of the sample is held by the ten biggest clonotypes.

The record originates from a study of T-cell reconstitution after alpha-beta-depleted transplantation in children (dated by TCRdb to 2016 to 2017). Study-level background: Using TCR repertoire profiling, the study followed T-cell immune reconstitution in a quantitative way in children after TCRalphabeta/CD19-depleted allogeneic hematopoietic cell transplantation.

A distance of 12 bases separates the germline ends of V and J, which lose 9 bases and 9 bases respectively. The CDR3 runs 11 amino acids, cysteine and phenylalanine included. This entry keeps only the CDR3 DNA: 33 bases, framed from base 1. CDR1 and CDR2 were assigned from the germline V gene (reference sequence) as PRHDT and FYEKMQ. Findings and caveats that apply to the study as a whole: In some patients, high TCRbeta diversity at day 60 was attributed to recipient T cells and intrathymic progenitors that had survived conditioning. Over subsequent months, a decline in hyperexpanded clone frequencies was noted, and after one year, T-cell counts and TCRbeta diversity were mostly ascribed to newly produced T cells. About two months after transplant, the apparently early recovery of alphabetaT-cell counts reportedly depended on just several hundred clones that had expanded rapidly and came from non-depleted graft cells.

This TCR was sampled from a child aged 2 to 10 with inherited bone marrow failure, due to receive a stem cell transplant. The sample was PBMCs, taken before TCRalphabeta/CD19-depleted stem cell transplant. Recombination connected TRBV13 to TRBJ1-5, with no reliable assignment of the D segment. The nucleotide sequence is TGTGCCAGACTTATAGTGGGGCCCCAGCATTTT. It is translated as CARLIVGPQHF.